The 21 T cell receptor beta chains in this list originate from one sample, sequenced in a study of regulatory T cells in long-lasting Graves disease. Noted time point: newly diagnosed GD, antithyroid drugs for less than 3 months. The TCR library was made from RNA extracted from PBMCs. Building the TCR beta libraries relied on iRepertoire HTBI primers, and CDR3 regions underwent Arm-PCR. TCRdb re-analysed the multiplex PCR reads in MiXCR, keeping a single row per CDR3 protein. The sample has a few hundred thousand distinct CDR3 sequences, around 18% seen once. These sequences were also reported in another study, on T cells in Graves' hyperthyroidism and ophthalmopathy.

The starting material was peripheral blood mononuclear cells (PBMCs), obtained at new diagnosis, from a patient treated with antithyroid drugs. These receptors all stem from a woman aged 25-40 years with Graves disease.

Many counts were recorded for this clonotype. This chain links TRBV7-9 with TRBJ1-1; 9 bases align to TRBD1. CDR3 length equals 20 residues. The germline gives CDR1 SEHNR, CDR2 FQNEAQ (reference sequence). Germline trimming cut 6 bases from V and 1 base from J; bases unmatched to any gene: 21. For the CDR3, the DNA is TGTGCCAGCAGTCCCGGCGGGTACAGGGGGCTCGATTGGTCGAACACTGAAGCTTTCTTT. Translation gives CASSPGGYRGLDWSNTEAFF.

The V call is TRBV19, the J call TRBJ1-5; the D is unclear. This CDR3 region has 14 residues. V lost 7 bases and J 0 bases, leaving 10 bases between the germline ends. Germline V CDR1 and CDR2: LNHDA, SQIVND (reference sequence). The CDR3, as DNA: TGTGCCAGTATAGGGCAATATAGCAATCAGCCCCAGCATTTT. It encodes CASIGQYSNQPQHF.

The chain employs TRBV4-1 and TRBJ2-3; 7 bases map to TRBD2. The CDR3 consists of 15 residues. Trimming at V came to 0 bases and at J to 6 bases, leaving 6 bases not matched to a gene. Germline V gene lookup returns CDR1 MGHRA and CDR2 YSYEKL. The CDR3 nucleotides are TGCGCCAGCAGCCAAGATAGGGAGGGATCGGATACGCAGTATTTT. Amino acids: CASSQDREGSDTQYF.

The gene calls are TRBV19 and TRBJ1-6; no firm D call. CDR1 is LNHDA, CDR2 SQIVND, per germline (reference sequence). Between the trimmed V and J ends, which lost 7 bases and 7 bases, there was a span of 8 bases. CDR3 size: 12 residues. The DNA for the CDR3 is TGTGCCAGTACGGAGGGAAATTCACCCCTCCACTTT. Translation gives CASTEGNSPLHF.

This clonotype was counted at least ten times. CDR3 region: CASSRGVGHEQYF. The CDR3, as DNA: TGTGCCAGCAGTAGGGGGGTTGGGCACGAGCAGTACTTC. The gene calls are TRBV6-1 and TRBJ2-7; TRBD1 or TRBD2 may be the D gene (6 bases each). The V and J ends lost 5 bases and 5 bases respectively, with 13 bases between them. CDR1 is MNHNS and CDR2 is SASEGT in the germline V gene. This CDR3 comprises 13 residues.

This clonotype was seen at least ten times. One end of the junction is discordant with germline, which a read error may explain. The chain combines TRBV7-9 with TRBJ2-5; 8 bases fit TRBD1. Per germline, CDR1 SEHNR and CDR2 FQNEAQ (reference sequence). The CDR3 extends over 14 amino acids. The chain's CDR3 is CASSLTGAGETQYF. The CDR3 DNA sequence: TGCGCCAGCAGCTTGACAGGGGCGGGGGAGACCCAGTACTTC.

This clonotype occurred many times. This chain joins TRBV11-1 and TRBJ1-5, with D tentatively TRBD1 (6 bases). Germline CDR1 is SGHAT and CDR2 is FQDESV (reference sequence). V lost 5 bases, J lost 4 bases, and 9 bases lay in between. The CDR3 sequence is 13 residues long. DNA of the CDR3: TGTGCCAGCAGCGTGACAGGAAATCAGCCCCAGCATTTT. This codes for CASSVTGNQPQHF.

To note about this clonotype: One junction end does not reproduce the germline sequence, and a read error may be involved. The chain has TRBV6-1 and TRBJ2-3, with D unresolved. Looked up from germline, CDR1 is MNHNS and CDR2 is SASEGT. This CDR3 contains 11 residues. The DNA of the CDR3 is TGTACCAGCAGCCCTCGGGATACGCAGTATTTT. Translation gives CTSSPRDTQYF.

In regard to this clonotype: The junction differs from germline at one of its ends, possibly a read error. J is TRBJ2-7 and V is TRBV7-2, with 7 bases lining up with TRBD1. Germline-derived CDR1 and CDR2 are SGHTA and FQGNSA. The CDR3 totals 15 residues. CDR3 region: CAGSLEGGGNYEQYF. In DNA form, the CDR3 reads TGTGCCGGCAGCTTAGAAGGGGGCGGTAACTACGAGCAGTACTTC.

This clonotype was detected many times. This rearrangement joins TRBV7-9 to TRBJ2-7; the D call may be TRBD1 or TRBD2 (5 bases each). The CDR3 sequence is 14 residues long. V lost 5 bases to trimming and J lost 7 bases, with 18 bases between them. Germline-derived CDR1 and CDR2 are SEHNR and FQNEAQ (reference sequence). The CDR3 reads CASSTGAQSSEQYF. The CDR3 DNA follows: TGTGCCAGCAGCACCGGGGCGCAAAGTTCGGAGCAGTACTTC. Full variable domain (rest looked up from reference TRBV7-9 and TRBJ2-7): DTGVSQNPRHKITKRGQNVTFRCDPISEHNRLYWYRQTLGQGPEFLTYFQNEAQLEKSRLLSDRFSAERPKGSFSTLEIQRTEQGDSAMYLCASSTGAQSSEQYFGPGTRLTVT.

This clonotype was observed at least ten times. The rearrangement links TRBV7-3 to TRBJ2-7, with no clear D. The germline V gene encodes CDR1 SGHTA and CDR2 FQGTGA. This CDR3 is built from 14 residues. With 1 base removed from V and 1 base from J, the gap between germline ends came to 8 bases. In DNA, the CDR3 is TGTGCCAGCAGCTTAAACGGCGCATCCTACGAGCAGTACTTC. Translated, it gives CASSLNGASYEQYF.

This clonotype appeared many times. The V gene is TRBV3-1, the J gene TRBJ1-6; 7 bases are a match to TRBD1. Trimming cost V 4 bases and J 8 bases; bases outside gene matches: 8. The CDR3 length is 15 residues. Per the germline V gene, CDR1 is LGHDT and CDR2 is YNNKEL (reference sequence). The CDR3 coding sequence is TGTGCCAGCAGCCCTCGGGGAGGGGGCTATTCACCCCTCCACTTT. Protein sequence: CASSPRGGGYSPLHF.

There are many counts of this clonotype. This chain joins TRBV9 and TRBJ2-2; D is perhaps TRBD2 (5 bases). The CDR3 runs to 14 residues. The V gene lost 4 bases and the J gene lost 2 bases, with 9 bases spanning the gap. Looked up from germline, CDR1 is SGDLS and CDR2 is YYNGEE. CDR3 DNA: TGTGCCAGCAGCCCCGGACTTAACACCGGGGAGCTGTTTTTT. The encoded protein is CASSPGLNTGELFF.

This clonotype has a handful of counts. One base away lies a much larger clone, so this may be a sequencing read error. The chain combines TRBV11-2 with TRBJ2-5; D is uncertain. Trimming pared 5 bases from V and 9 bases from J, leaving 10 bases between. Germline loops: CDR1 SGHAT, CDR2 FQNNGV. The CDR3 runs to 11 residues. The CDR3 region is CASSPSKAQYF. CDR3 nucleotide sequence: TGTGCCAGCAGCCCGAGTAAGGCCCAGTACTTC.

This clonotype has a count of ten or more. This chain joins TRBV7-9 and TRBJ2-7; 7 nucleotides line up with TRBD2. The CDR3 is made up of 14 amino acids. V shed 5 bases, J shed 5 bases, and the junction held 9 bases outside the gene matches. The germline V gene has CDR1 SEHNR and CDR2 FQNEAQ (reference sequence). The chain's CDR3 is CASSMSGTGDEQYF. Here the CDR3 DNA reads TGTGCCAGCAGCATGAGCGGGACCGGCGACGAGCAGTACTTC.

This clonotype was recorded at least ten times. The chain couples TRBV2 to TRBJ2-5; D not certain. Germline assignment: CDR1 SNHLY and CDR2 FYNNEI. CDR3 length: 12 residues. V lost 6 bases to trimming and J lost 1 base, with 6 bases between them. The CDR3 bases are TGTGCCAGCAGACGGGCCCAAGAGACCCAGTACTTC. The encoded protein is CASRRAQETQYF.

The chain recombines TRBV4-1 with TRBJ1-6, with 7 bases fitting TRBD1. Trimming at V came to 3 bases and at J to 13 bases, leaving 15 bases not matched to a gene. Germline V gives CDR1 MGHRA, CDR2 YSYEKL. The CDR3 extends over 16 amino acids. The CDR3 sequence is CASSQAPGQSFFPLHF. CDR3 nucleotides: TGCGCCAGCAGCCAGGCTCCGGGACAGTCCTTTTTCCCCCTCCACTTT.

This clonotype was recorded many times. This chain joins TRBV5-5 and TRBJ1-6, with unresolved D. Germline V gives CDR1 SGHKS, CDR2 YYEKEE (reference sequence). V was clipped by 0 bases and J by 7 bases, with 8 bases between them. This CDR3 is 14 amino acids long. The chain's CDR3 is CASSLAGLNSPLHF. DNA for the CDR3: TGTGCCAGCAGCTTGGCTGGGCTCAATTCACCCCTCCACTTT.

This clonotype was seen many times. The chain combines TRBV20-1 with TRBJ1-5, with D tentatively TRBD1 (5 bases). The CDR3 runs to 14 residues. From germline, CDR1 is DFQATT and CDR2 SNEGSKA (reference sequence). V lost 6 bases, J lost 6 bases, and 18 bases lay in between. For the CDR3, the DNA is TGCAGTGCCCATCCCGGACAAGAGTTTCAGCCCCAGCATTTT. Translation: CSAHPGQEFQPQHF.

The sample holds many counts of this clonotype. CDR3 sequence (DNA): TGCAGTGCTAGATACAGGGGTGGCACTGAAGCTTTCTTT. Protein: CSARYRGGTEAFF. V usage is TRBV20-1 and J usage is TRBJ1-1, with 7 nucleotides matching TRBD1. Germline CDR1 reads DFQATT; CDR2 reads SNEGSKA (reference sequence). The CDR3 has 13 amino acids. V trimming: 2 bases; J trimming: 4 bases; junction bases outside the gene matches: 4.

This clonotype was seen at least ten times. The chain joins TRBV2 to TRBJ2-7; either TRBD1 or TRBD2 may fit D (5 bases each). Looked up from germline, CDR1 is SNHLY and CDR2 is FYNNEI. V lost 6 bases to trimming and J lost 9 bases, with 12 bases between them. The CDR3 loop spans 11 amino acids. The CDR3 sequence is CASSAGTGQYF. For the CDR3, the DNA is TGTGCCAGCAGCGCCGGGACCGGGCAGTACTTC.